The sequence of this T cell receptor beta chain was determined in a study of cytomegalovirus exposure and HLA in healthy donors. The CDR3 has 16 residues. Germline loops: CDR1 SGHRS, CDR2 YFSETQ. The V segment lost 2 bases and the J segment 4 bases; nucleotides outside the gene matches: 11. The table came from immunoSEQ multiplex PCR; TCRdb's copy has only in-frame clones and leaves some out. Of about 200,000 clones in the sample, roughly 81% were seen once. Study results and limitations: The classifier was said to identify cytomegalovirus status with high specificity and sensitivity.

With regard to this clone: Antigen specificity is unknown.

It was the approximately 120-subject validation cohort, separate from the approximately 700-subject first cohort, to which the donors belonged. The sequence came from a woman in her 30s in good health and CMV-seronegative. The chain combines TRBV5-1 with TRBJ1-1; 7 bases match TRBD1. The sequenced sample was PBMCs. The CDR3 DNA is TGCGCCAGCAGCTTACAGGGGCAGTCAAGGGGCACTGAAGCTTTCTTT. This sequence encodes CASSLQGQSRGTEAFF.